This T cell receptor beta chain was sequenced in a study of blood T cell repertoires in COVID-19. About the study: Spain, Italy and the United States supplied samples that represented acute and convalescent COVID-19. From T cells, B-cell-depleted T cells, or PBMCs came the material, which was cDNA or gDNA.

Only one count was recorded for this clone. Authors' methods: Amplifying reference gene primers gave estimates of nucleated cell counts. The protocol was immunoSEQ multiplex PCR, while the TCRdb copy is restricted to in-frame clones and leaves out a portion. V, J and clone size are taken as reported in that table, and D and trimming were inferred from the DNA itself. The data contain about 250,000 clones, more than 60% of them singletons. The CDR3 covers 17 residues. Trimming cost V 3 bases and J 4 bases; bases outside gene matches: 11. CDR1 SGHVS and CDR2 FNYEAQ come from the germline V gene. V gene TRBV7-6 combines with J gene TRBJ1-2; 10 bases are a match to TRBD1. Sequences were obtained from peripheral blood. The source is a woman between 35 and 50 years old with active or convalescent COVID-19. The CDR3 protein is CASSFYRGTGEGYGYTF. The CDR3 bases are TGTGCCAGCAGCTTCTACCGTGGGACAGGGGAGGGCTATGGCTACACCTTC.